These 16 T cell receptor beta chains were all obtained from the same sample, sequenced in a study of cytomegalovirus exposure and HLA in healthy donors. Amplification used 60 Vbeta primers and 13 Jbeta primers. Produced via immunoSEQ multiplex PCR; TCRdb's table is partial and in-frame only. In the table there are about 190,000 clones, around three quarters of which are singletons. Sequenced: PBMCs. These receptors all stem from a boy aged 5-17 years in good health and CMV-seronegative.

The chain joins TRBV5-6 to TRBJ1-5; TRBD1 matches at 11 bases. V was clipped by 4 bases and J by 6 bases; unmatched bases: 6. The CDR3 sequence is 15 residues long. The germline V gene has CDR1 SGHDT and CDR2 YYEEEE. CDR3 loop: CASSRGQGVGQPQHF. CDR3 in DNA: TGTGCCAGCAGCCGGGGACAGGGGGTAGGTCAGCCCCAGCATTTT.

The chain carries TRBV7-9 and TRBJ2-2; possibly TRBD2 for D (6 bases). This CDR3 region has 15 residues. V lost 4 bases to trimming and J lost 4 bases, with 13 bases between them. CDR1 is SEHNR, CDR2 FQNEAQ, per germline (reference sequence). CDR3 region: CASSYGGSGTGELFF. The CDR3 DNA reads TGTGCCAGCAGCTATGGGGGGAGTGGCACCGGGGAGCTGTTTTTT.

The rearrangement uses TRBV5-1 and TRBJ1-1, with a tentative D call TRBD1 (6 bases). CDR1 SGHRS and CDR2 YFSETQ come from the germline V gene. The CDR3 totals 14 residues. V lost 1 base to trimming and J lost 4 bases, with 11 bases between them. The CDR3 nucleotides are TGCGCCAGCAGCTTGACAGGGAGCGTCACTGAAGCTTTCTTT. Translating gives CASSLTGSVTEAFF.

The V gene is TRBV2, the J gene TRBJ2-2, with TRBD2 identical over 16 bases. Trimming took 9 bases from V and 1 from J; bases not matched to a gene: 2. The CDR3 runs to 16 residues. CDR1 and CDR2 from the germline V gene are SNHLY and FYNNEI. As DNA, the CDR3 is TGTGCCAGAGGGACTAGCGGGAGGGTGAACACCGGGGAGCTGTTTTTT. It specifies CARGTSGRVNTGELFF. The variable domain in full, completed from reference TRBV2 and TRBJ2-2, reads EPEVTQTPSHQVTQMGQEVILRCVPISNHLYFYWYRQILGQKVEFLVSFYNNEISEKSEIFDDQFSVERPDGSNFTLKIRSTKLEDSAMYFCARGTSGRVNTGELFFGEGSRLTVL.

CDR3 DNA sequence: TGTGCCAGCAGTTACAAGGGGAATCAGCCCCAGCATTTT. It is translated as CASSYKGNQPQHF. The chain uses TRBV6-5 and TRBJ1-5; perhaps TRBD1 as D (5 bases). CDR1 is MNHEY and CDR2 is SVGAGI in the germline V gene. V lost 2 bases, J lost 4 bases, and 6 bases lay in between. CDR3 size: 13 residues.

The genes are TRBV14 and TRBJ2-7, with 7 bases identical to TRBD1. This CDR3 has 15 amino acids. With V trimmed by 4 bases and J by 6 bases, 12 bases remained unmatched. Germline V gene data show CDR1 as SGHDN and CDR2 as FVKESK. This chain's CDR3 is CASSLKQGVRSEQYF. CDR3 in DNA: TGTGCCAGCAGCCTAAAGCAGGGGGTTCGGTCCGAGCAGTACTTC.

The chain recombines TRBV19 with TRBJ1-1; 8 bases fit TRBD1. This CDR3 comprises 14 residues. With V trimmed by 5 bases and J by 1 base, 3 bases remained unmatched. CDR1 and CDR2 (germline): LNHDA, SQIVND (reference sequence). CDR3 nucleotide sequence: TGTGCCAGTAGTTCTGACAGGGGGAACACTGAAGCTTTCTTT. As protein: CASSSDRGNTEAFF.

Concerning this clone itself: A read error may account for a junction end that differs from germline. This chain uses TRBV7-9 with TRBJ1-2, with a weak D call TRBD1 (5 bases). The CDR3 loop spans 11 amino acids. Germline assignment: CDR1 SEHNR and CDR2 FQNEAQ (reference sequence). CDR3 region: CASSVGRWDYF. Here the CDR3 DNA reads TGTGCCAGCAGCGTAGGACGGTGGGACTACTTC.

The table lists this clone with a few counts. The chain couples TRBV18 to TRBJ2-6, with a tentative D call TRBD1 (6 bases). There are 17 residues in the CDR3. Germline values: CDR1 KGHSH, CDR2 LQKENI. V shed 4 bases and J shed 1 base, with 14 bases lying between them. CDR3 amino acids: CASSLRDTRSGANVLTF. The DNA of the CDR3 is TGTGCCAGCTCACTCCGGGACACACGATCTGGGGCCAACGTCCTGACTTTC.

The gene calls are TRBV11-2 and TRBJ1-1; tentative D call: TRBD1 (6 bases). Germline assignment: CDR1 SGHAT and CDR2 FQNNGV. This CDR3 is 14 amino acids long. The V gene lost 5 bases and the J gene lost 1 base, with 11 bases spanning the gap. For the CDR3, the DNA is TGTGCCAGCAGCCTGAGGACAGCGAACACTGAAGCTTTCTTT. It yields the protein CASSLRTANTEAFF.

CDR3 bases: TGTGCCTGGAGTGTTTTGCGGGGCGGAGAGACCCAGTACTTC. Protein sequence: CAWSVLRGGETQYF. The chain links TRBV30 to TRBJ2-5; perhaps TRBD2 as D (6 bases). This CDR3 spans 14 amino acids. Per germline, CDR1 GTSNPN and CDR2 SVGIG (reference sequence). Trimming removed 0 bases from V and 4 bases from J, with 12 bases in between.

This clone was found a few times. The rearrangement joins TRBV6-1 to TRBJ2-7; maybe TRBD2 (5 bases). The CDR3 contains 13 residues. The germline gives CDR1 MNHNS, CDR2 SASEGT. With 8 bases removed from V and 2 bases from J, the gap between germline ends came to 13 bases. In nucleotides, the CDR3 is TGTGCCAGCGTTTATTCGGGGACCTACGAGCAGTACTTC. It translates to CASVYSGTYEQYF.

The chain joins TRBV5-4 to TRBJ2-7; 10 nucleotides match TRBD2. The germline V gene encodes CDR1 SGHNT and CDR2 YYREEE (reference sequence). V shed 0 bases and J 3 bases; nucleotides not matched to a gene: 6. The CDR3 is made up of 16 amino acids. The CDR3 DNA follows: TGTGCCAGCAGCTTGGACCCACTAGCGGGGAACTACGAGCAGTACTTC. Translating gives CASSLDPLAGNYEQYF.

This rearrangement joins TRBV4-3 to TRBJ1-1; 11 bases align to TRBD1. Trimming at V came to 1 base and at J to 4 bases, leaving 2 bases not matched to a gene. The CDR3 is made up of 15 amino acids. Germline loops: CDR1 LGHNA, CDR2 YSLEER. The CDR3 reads CASSQVGTGGTEAFF. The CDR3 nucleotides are TGCGCCAGCAGCCAAGTCGGGACAGGGGGCACTGAAGCTTTCTTT.

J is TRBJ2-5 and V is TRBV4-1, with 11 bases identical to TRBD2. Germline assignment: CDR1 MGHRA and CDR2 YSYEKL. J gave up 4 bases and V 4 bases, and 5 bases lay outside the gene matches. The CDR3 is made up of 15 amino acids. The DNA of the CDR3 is TGCGCCAGCAGCCGAAAAGGACTAGCGGGAGAGACCCAGTACTTC. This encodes CASSRKGLAGETQYF.

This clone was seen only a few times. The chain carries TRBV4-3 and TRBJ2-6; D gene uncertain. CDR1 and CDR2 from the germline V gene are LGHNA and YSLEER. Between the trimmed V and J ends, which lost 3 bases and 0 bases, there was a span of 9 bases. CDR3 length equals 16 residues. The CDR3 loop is CASSQSPASGANVLTF. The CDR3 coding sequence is TGCGCCAGCAGCCAGAGTCCCGCCTCTGGGGCCAACGTCCTGACTTTC.